This TCR beta chain stems from a study of identical twins. Study observations and caveats: The authors drew conclusions from cross-sectional statistical analysis rather than following the same donors. Researchers caution that invariant MAIT and iNKT cells could partly confound zero-insertion analyses.

One entry per CDR3 protein results from TCRdb running MiXCR on the 5' RACE reads. The sample includes approximately 470,000 distinct CDR3 sequences, 14% seen only once; the top ten take around 0.57%. Every donor was a healthy Caucasian. This clonotype was counted between two and nine times. Its matching antigen is unknown. In addition, the sample was reused for a study of yellow fever vaccine responses in identical twins. Turning to that study: The authors reported partly convergent, partly personalized vaccine responses in identical twins.

This receptor was obtained from a woman aged 18-35 years in good health. The material sequenced was CD4+ T cells sorted from blood.

CDR3 nucleotides: TGTGCCAGCAGCCAAGGGACCCCCGAGGAGCAGTACTTC. Translating gives CASSQGTPEEQYF. The genes are TRBV3-1 and TRBJ2-7, with no clear D. The CDR3 loop spans 13 amino acids. The germline V gene encodes CDR1 LGHDT and CDR2 YNNKEL (reference sequence). V shed 1 base and J shed 7 bases, with 11 bases lying between them.